A single sample is the source of the 16 T cell receptor beta chains below, sequenced in a study of cytomegalovirus exposure and HLA in healthy donors. PCR involved 60 Vbeta and 13 Jbeta primers. Produced via immunoSEQ multiplex PCR; TCRdb's table is partial and in-frame only. The data contain 85,000 to 100,000 clones, about two thirds of them singletons. The specimen was PBMCs. Receptor source: a human donor in good health.

In this sample, this clone turned up a few times. This chain links TRBV7-9 with TRBJ2-2, with 8 bases that match TRBD1. The germline gives CDR1 SEHNR, CDR2 FQNEAQ (reference sequence). There are 16 residues in the CDR3. The trim removed 2 bases at V and 2 bases at J, leaving 4 bases unmatched. CDR3 protein: CASSLYQGANTGELFF. Written as DNA, the CDR3 is TGTGCCAGCAGCTTATATCAGGGGGCCAACACCGGGGAGCTGTTTTTT.

This clone was seen a few times. This rearrangement joins TRBV18 to TRBJ1-4, with 7 bases that match TRBD1. This CDR3 is 15 amino acids long. V lost 3 bases, J lost 7 bases, and 8 bases stayed unmatched. Germline V CDR1 and CDR2: KGHSH, LQKENI. CDR3 nucleotide sequence: TGTGCCAGCTCACCCGTGGAAGGGGGCGTTGAAAAACTGTTTTTT. Translation: CASSPVEGGVEKLFF. Looking up the rest from reference TRBV18 and TRBJ1-4 gives the full variable domain: NAGVMQNPRHLVRRRGQEARLRCSPMKGHSHVYWYRQLPEEGLKFMVYLQKENIIDESGMPKERFSAEFPKEGPSILRIQQVVRGDSAAYFCASSPVEGGVEKLFFGSGTQLSVL.

This clone was counted a few times. The genes are TRBV11-2 and TRBJ2-7; a possible D gene is TRBD2 (5 bases). CDR1 SGHAT and CDR2 FQNNGV come from the germline V gene. The CDR3 covers 11 residues. V was trimmed by 6 bases and J by 6 bases, leaving 9 bases between them. Here the CDR3 DNA reads TGTGCCAGCAGGGACGGGGTCGAGCAGTACTTC. Its translation is CASRDGVEQYF.

CDR3 sequence reads: CASSLGFASPTDTQYF. Here the CDR3 DNA reads TGTGCCAGCAGCTTAGGATTTGCTAGTCCCACAGATACGCAGTATTTT. The chain combines TRBV7-6 with TRBJ2-3; D remains unclear. The CDR3 extends over 16 amino acids. Trimming stripped 1 base from V and 2 bases from J, with 13 bases between. Germline CDR1 SGHVS, CDR2 FNYEAQ.

The chain couples TRBV6-1 to TRBJ2-3; D gene ambiguous. Trimming removed 5 bases at V and 2 bases at J, with 8 bases between. This CDR3 has 13 residues. Germline V gene data show CDR1 as MNHNS and CDR2 as SASEGT. The DNA for the CDR3 is TGTGCCAGCAGTCCTCGGTTCACAGATACGCAGTATTTT. Translated, it gives CASSPRFTDTQYF.

The chain couples TRBV30 to TRBJ2-3; 8 bases map to TRBD2. The CDR3 runs 16 residues. CDR1 is GTSNPN and CDR2 is SVGIG in the germline V gene (reference sequence). Germline trimming cut 0 bases from V and 1 base from J; bases unmatched to any gene: 6. The CDR3 loop reads CAWSVDSAGGTDTQYF. The CDR3 DNA reads as TGTGCCTGGAGTGTAGATTCAGCGGGGGGCACAGATACGCAGTATTTT.

V gene TRBV7-2 combines with J gene TRBJ2-5, with 10 positions matching TRBD2. V gave up 5 bases and J gave up 3 bases; unmatched junction bases: 3. Germline CDR1 SGHTA, CDR2 FQGNSA. The CDR3 spans 14 residues. DNA for the CDR3: TGTGCCAGCAGCATTAGCGGGGGGAAAGAGACCCAGTACTTC. Residues: CASSISGGKETQYF.

The chain combines TRBV5-5 with TRBJ1-1, with no clear D. There are 12 residues in the CDR3. From germline, CDR1 is SGHKS and CDR2 YYEKEE (reference sequence). Trimming left V 4 bases short and J 8 bases short, with 12 bases between. CDR3 region: CASSGAGIEAFF. The CDR3 DNA sequence: TGTGCCAGCAGCGGTGCAGGAATCGAAGCTTTCTTT.

This clone was picked up one time. This sequence joins TRBV27 and TRBJ1-4; 8 nucleotides agree with TRBD1. Germline CDR1 and CDR2: MNHEY and SMNVEV (reference sequence). The V segment lost 2 bases and the J segment 10 bases; nucleotides outside the gene matches: 6. The CDR3 has 14 amino acids. CDR3 in amino acids: CASSLQGAEGKLFF. The CDR3, as DNA: TGTGCCAGCAGTTTACAGGGGGCGGAGGGAAAACTGTTTTTT.

The chain is built from TRBV19 and TRBJ2-3, with 8 bases that match TRBD2. V was pared by 8 bases and J by 1 base, with 11 bases of the junction left unmatched. Germline loops: CDR1 LNHDA, CDR2 SQIVND (reference sequence). The CDR3 totals 16 residues. The CDR3 sequence: CASRLGRGARTDTQYF. In DNA form, the CDR3 reads TGTGCCAGTCGTCTAGGGCGGGGGGCACGCACAGATACGCAGTATTTT.

The chain links TRBV7-5 to TRBJ2-2; TRBD1, the table's D call, lacks a check against the DNA. TRBV7-5 is tagged as a pseudogene. The CDR3 loop spans 15 amino acids. CDR3 nucleotides: TGTGTCAGAAGCTTACCCCGACAGGGGGCCAAAGGGCTGTTTTTT. Amino acids: CVRSLPRQGAKGLFF.

The chain carries TRBV7-2 and TRBJ2-7, with 8 positions matching TRBD2. The CDR3 covers 15 residues. J gave up 7 bases and V 1 base, and 9 bases lay outside the gene matches. Germline CDR1 SGHTA, CDR2 FQGNSA. In DNA, the CDR3 is TGTGCCAGCAGCTTAGTGGCCGGGGGGGCGGGGGAGCAGTACTTC. Its protein is CASSLVAGGAGEQYF.

This clone was seen only a few times. The chain uses TRBV7-9 and TRBJ1-3; unclear D gene. V was trimmed by 5 bases and J by 0 bases, leaving 17 bases between them. The CDR3 is 17 amino acids. Germline values: CDR1 SEHNR, CDR2 FQNEAQ (reference sequence). CDR3 sequence (DNA): TGTGCCAGCAGCCCGCGGGTCCACAACTTCTCTGGAAACACCATATATTTT. Encoded protein: CASSPRVHNFSGNTIYF.

CDR3 sequence reads: CASSYEGASYGYTF. The CDR3 coding sequence is TGTGCCAGCAGTTACGAGGGGGCAAGCTATGGCTACACCTTC. The V gene is TRBV6-6, the J gene TRBJ1-2; 7 nucleotides match TRBD1. The length of the CDR3 is 14 residues. Looked up from germline, CDR1 is MNHNY and CDR2 is SVGAGI (reference sequence). V lost 2 bases, J lost 4 bases, and 4 bases stayed unmatched.

This chain links TRBV7-2 with TRBJ2-3; D possibly corresponds to TRBD1 (6 bases). Trimming stripped 8 bases from V and 2 bases from J, with 11 bases between. The CDR3 runs 13 residues. The germline gives CDR1 SGHTA, CDR2 FQGNSA. This CDR3 is CASARDITDTQYF. CDR3 nucleotide sequence: TGTGCCAGCGCAAGGGACATCACAGATACGCAGTATTTT.

The chain joins TRBV10-3 to TRBJ2-1; 9 positions match TRBD2. The CDR3 is made up of 15 amino acids. The ends lost 1 base at V and 5 bases at J; junction bases unmatched: 3. Germline-derived CDR1 and CDR2 are ENHRY and SYGVKD. The CDR3 DNA is TGTGCCATCAGTGAGTTGAGCGGGGGGAACAATGAGCAGTTCTTC. Protein: CAISELSGGNNEQFF.